A selection of T cell receptor beta chains follows, all from one sample in a study of T cells after yellow fever vaccination. Using its own MiXCR run on the 5' RACE reads, TCRdb lists one record per CDR3 protein. This table holds nearly 300,000 distinct CDR3 sequences, 7.5% to 9.5% found once. Sequencing used CD4+ T cells sorted from PBMCs, obtained 5 days after the yellow fever booster vaccination. The receptor set was obtained from a man between 18 and 35 years old who received the YFV17D yellow fever vaccine. Both conserved end residues are part of each CDR3. The D gene is left open where the match is weak. Size values are once, few and many counts, or a class for expanded clones, and some rows have none.

>many|-|TRBV7-9|TRBJ2-7
TGTGCCAGCAGCCCAACCCGGGTCGAGCAGTACTTC
CASSPTRVEQYF
>-|-|TRBV7-3|TRBJ1-2
TGTGCCAGCAGCTTAAGGGCAGCCCCCGGGGGTGGCTACACCTTC
CASSLRAAPGGGYTF
>few|TRBD1|TRBV5-1|TRBJ2-7
TGCGCCAGCAGCTTGGAAGGGGGCGGCGAGCAGTACTTC
CASSLEGGGEQYF
>-|-|TRBV7-2|TRBJ1-1
TGTGCCAGCAGCTTAGAAGTGGGCAGGGCCACTGAAGCTTTCTTT
CASSLEVGRATEAFF
>few|TRBD1|TRBV7-2|TRBJ2-1
TGTGCCAGCAGTTATAGGGGACAGGGTCATGAGCAGTTCTTC
CASSYRGQGHEQFF
>-|TRBD2|TRBV6-5|TRBJ2-7
TGTGCCAGCAGCCGAGGCGGGGGGCCCACCTACGAGCAGTACTTC
CASSRGGGPTYEQYF
>many|-|TRBV6-5|TRBJ2-7
TGTGCCAGCAGTTACTCGGAAGAGCAGTACTTC
CASSYSEEQYF
>few|-|TRBV3-1|TRBJ2-7
TGTGCCAGCAGCCAGATAACAGCTAGCGACGAGCAGTACTTC
CASSQITASDEQYF
>few|-|TRBV11-2|TRBJ2-2
TGTGCCAGCAGCCCGATCGAGGGTGGGCTGTTTTTT
CASSPIEGGLFF
>many|TRBD1|TRBV6-5|TRBJ2-3
TGTGCCAGCAGTAAAGCCGGGACAGTGGGAGATACGCAGTATTTT
CASSKAGTVGDTQYF
>-|TRBD1|TRBV20-1|TRBJ1-1
TGCAGTGCAACTCGACAGGGGTACACTGAAGCTTTCTTT
CSATRQGYTEAFF
>-|-|TRBV18|TRBJ1-1
TGTGCCAGCTCACCACCGAGGGGGGCGGCTCAGGACACTGAAGCTTTCTTT
CASSPPRGAAQDTEAFF
>few|-|TRBV3-2|TRBJ2-1
TGTGCCAGCAGCCAAGATCGTTCCTACAATGAGCAGTTCTTC
CASSQDRSYNEQFF
>-|TRBD1|TRBV6-5|TRBJ1-2
TGTGCCAGCAGTTACCGAGGACAGGGAGTCTATGGCTACACCTTC
CASSYRGQGVYGYTF
>-|-|TRBV6-6|TRBJ1-6
TGTGCCAGCAGCCCGCCGGGGCTCAATTCACCCCTCCACTTT
CASSPPGLNSPLHF
>many|-|TRBV18|TRBJ2-5
TGTGCCAGCTCACCGCTGGGAGAGACCCAGTACTTC
CASSPLGETQYF
>-|-|TRBV7-2|TRBJ2-3
TGTGCCAGCAGCGCCGGGGGCAGCACAGATACGCAGTATTTT
CASSAGGSTDTQYF
>-|-|TRBV5-4|TRBJ1-1
TGTGCCAGCAGCTTGGACACAGGGCTCGGAGCTTTCTTT
CASSLDTGLGAFF
>few|TRBD1|TRBV6-2/TRBV6-3|TRBJ2-1
TGTGCCAGCCTCCGAGGGACAGGGGCGGGTAATGAGCAGTTCTTC
CASLRGTGAGNEQFF
>-|-|TRBV18|TRBJ1-2
TGTGCCAGCTCACCACCGTCGGCGCTGGGGGCTAACTATGGCTACACCTTC
CASSPPSALGANYGYTF
>few|TRBD1|TRBV23-1|TRBJ1-5
TGCGCCAGCAGTCAGGGGACAGGGTTCCACAATCAGCCCCAGCATTTT
CASSQGTGFHNQPQHF
>few|TRBD2|TRBV7-2|TRBJ2-5
TGTGCCAGCAGCCCTACCCCGACTAGCGGGGGGGAGGGGACCCAGTACTTC
CASSPTPTSGGEGTQYF
>many|-|TRBV7-9|TRBJ2-1
TGTGCCAGCAGCTCCCGGACACTCTACAATGAGCAGTTCTTC
CASSSRTLYNEQFF
>-|-|TRBV11-2|TRBJ1-5
TGTGCCAGCAGCTTCCGAGTGCAGGAGCCCCAGCATTTT
CASSFRVQEPQHF
>-|-|TRBV19|TRBJ2-5
TGTGCCAGTAGGGCCGGCAGTACCCGCACCCAGTACTTC
CASRAGSTRTQYF
>few|-|TRBV21-1|TRBJ2-4
TGTGCCAGTCCTATATCCGGGTCGCCCCCAGAACCCCTTTTC
CASPISGSPPEPLF
>many|-|TRBV4-3|TRBJ1-2
TGCGCCAGCAGCTATTCTCGGGAGGATGCTAACTATGGCTACACCTTC
CASSYSREDANYGYTF
>-|TRBD2|TRBV5-1|TRBJ2-5
TGCGCCAGCAGCTTGGGACTAGCGGGGGGCTCGACCCAGTACTTC
CASSLGLAGGSTQYF
>few|-|TRBV28|TRBJ2-3
TGTGCCAGCAGGCGCAGCGGGCCATACACAGATACGCAGTATTTT
CASRRSGPYTDTQYF
>many|TRBD2|TRBV5-1|TRBJ2-1
TGCGCCAGCAGCCTAGGACTAGCGGGGGGTTGGAATGAGCAGTTCTTC
CASSLGLAGGWNEQFF
>many|-|TRBV9|TRBJ2-2
TGTGCCAGCAGCCCCCCACGGGGGAGAGACACCGGGGAGCTGTTTTTT
CASSPPRGRDTGELFF
>many|-|TRBV29-1|TRBJ2-1
TGCAGCGTTTCTGCGGGGAGCTCCTACAATGAGCAGTTCTTC
CSVSAGSSYNEQFF
>-|-|TRBV6-5|TRBJ1-2
TGTGCCAGCACTCCAGGCAGATATGGCTACACCTTC
CASTPGRYGYTF
>-|TRBD1|TRBV4-1|TRBJ2-5
TGCGCCAGCAGCGGACAGGCGATCCAAGAGACCCAGTACTTC
CASSGQAIQETQYF
>-|-|TRBV5-5|TRBJ1-2
TGTGCCAGCAGCCCAGGGTCTGACTATGGCTACACCTTC
CASSPGSDYGYTF
>-|TRBD1|TRBV20-1|TRBJ1-2
TGCAGTGCTCATGGACAGGCGAATGGCCCCTATGGCTACACCTTC
CSAHGQANGPYGYTF
>-|TRBD1|TRBV5-1|TRBJ1-1
TGCGCCAGCAGCGAGGGGGCCGCTAACACTGAAGCTTTCTTT
CASSEGAANTEAFF
>few|-|TRBV24-1|TRBJ1-2
TGTGCAACTTCGGTGGACAACTATGGCTACACCTTC
CATSVDNYGYTF
>many|TRBD2|TRBV20-1|TRBJ2-3
TGCAGTGCTCAGATTCCCCGACTAGCGGGGGGCCTTAATGATGGTACGCAGTATTTT
CSAQIPRLAGGLNDGTQYF
>few|-|TRBV12-3/TRBV12-4|TRBJ2-2
TGTGCCAGCAGTTTAGCTATTGGCGGGGAGCTGTTTTTT
CASSLAIGGELFF
>-|-|TRBV7-2|TRBJ2-3
TGTGCCAGCAGCTTAGCGCCTGGGCCCACAGATACGCAGTATTTT
CASSLAPGPTDTQYF
>many|-|TRBV5-4|TRBJ2-3
TGTGCCAGCAGCTCCCACTTTATGGAGTCCTCTAGCACAGATACGCAGTATTTT
CASSSHFMESSSTDTQYF
>-|TRBD2|TRBV7-3|TRBJ2-2
TGTGCCAGCAGCTTAGAACGGGGGGAAAACACCGGGGAGCTGTTTTTT
CASSLERGENTGELFF
>few|-|TRBV12-3/TRBV12-4|TRBJ1-1
TGTGCCAGCAGTTCCGGACAGCGGGAAAAGAACACTGAAGCTTTCTTT
CASSSGQREKNTEAFF
>few|-|TRBV3-1|TRBJ2-5
TGTGCCAGCAGATCAAGCGAGTTATTAGAGACCCAGTACTTC
CASRSSELLETQYF
>few|-|TRBV3-1|TRBJ2-1
TGTGCCAGCAGCAACCCAAACGGGGTCCCCAATGAGCAGTTCTTC
CASSNPNGVPNEQFF
>few|-|TRBV18|TRBJ1-5
TGTGCCAGCTCCCAACTACAGGGATACCAGCCCCAGCATTTT
CASSQLQGYQPQHF
>few|TRBD1|TRBV5-1|TRBJ1-1
TGCGCCAGCAGCTTTGCAGGGGGCGAGGCTGAAGCTTTCTTT
CASSFAGGEAEAFF
>many|-|TRBV6-5|TRBJ2-3
TGTGCCAGCAGTTACATTGGGGGGAGAGGGGGGAAATTAGATACGCAGTATTTT
CASSYIGGRGGKLDTQYF
>-|-|TRBV20-1|TRBJ2-6
TGCAGTGCTCAACAGGTCTCTGGGGCCAACGTCCTGACTTTC
CSAQQVSGANVLTF
>-|-|TRBV7-2|TRBJ1-2
TGTGCCAGCGGAAACGGGGGGAAGAACTATGGCTACACCTTC
CASGNGGKNYGYTF